Listed here are 7 T cell receptor beta chains from one sample, sequenced in a study of blood T cells in healthy people across ages (dated by TCRdb to the mid-2010s). Library preparation used 5' RACE. TCRdb names Illumina HiSeq 2500 as the instrument used. A second PCR of roughly 7 to 12 cycles was run with a J-beta primer mix and a sample-barcoded 5' primer. The raw public data were reprocessed by TCRdb itself: fastp quality trimming at Q25, MiXCR clonotype calling, in-frame beta chains only. Each record represents a unique CDR3 protein, reported with the most common genes and DNA among its rows. For this sample there are about a million distinct CDR3 sequences; just over 50% appear just once. About a fifth of the sample rests with the top ten. Source material: blood. The source is a woman in her sixties in good health.

The chain recombines TRBV6-6 with TRBJ2-5; D remains ambiguous. Germline CDR1 MNHNY, CDR2 SVGAGI (reference sequence). CDR3 length: 13 amino acids. Trimming removed 1 base from V and 5 bases from J, with 8 bases in between. CDR3 in amino acids: CASSYYSKETQYF. Written as DNA, the CDR3 is TGTGCCAGCAGTTACTACTCTAAGGAGACCCAGTACTTC.

J is TRBJ1-5 and V is TRBV4-1, with D maybe TRBD1 (5 bases). The germline V gene encodes CDR1 MGHRA and CDR2 YSYEKL. The CDR3 has 16 amino acids. Trimming shortened V by 1 base and J by 3 bases, and 13 bases separated the two germline ends. CDR3: CASSQALGLLNQPQHF. CDR3 DNA: TGCGCCAGCAGCCAAGCTTTGGGACTACTCAATCAGCCCCAGCATTTT.

Details on this clonotype: Relative to the germline gene, one junction end is altered; a read error may explain this. For the CDR3, the DNA is TGCAGCGTTGAGGGCGTAGGGGTAGATACGCGGTATTTT. Amino acids: CSVEGVGVDTRYF. The chain has TRBV29-1 and TRBJ2-3, with a weak D call TRBD1 (5 bases). Germline-derived CDR1 and CDR2 are SQVTM and ANQGSEA. The CDR3 is 13 residues long.

V is TRBV2 and J is TRBJ2-7; D is perhaps TRBD1 (5 bases). This CDR3 region has 14 residues. The V end was cut by 1 base, the J end by 3 bases, with 10 bases between. Germline V gives CDR1 SNHLY, CDR2 FYNNEI. The CDR3 loop is CASSEVRDVYEQYF. The CDR3 nucleotides read TGTGCCAGCAGTGAAGTCAGGGATGTCTACGAGCAGTACTTC.

This clonotype occurred a few times. The chain has TRBV9 and TRBJ2-7; 11 bases fit TRBD2. CDR3 length equals 14 residues. CDR1 SGDLS and CDR2 YYNGEE come from the germline V gene. J gave up 3 bases and V 3 bases, and 2 bases lay outside the gene matches. The CDR3 protein is CASSEGLADYEQYF. Here the CDR3 DNA reads TGTGCCAGCAGCGAGGGACTAGCGGACTACGAGCAGTACTTC. The complete variable domain, with remaining parts taken from reference TRBV9 and TRBJ2-7, reads DSGVTQTPKHLITATGQRVTLRCSPRSGDLSVYWYQQSLDQGLQFLIQYYNGEERAKGNILERFSAQQFPDLHSELNLSSLELGDSALYFCASSEGLADYEQYFGPGTRLTVT.

The CDR3 reads CSATKLVYNEQFF. The DNA of the CDR3 is TGCAGTGCCACCAAGCTAGTTTACAATGAGCAGTTCTTC. The chain recombines TRBV20-1 with TRBJ2-1; D gene unclear. Germline values: CDR1 DFQATT, CDR2 SNEGSKA (reference sequence). The CDR3 runs to 13 residues. Deletions cut 6 bases from V and 4 bases from J, with 13 bases between.

V and J are TRBV6-2 or TRBV6-3 and TRBJ1-2, with unresolved D. Per germline, CDR1 MNHEY and CDR2 SVGEGT. Trimming took off 0 bases at V and 4 bases at J, with 15 bases between the two ends. The CDR3 totals 16 residues. The CDR3 DNA is TGTGCCAGCAGTTACTCGAAAGGGTCGTCAGCCTATGGCTACACCTTC. Its protein is CASSYSKGSSAYGYTF.